Listed here are 2 T cell receptor beta chains from one sample, sequenced in a study of T cell repertoires in Merkel cell carcinoma. The data were produced by immunoSEQ multiplex PCR, yet TCRdb's version contains in-frame clones alone and is incomplete. In the table there are more than 12,000 clones, roughly 80% of which are singletons. The sample taken for sequencing was tumor tissue. The receptors here all came from an adult with Merkel cell carcinoma.

This clone counts as medium-sized (0.01 to 0.1%). The CDR3 DNA reads as TGCGCCAGCAGTCATCCCAGGGGATATTGCAATCAGCCCCAGCATTTT. Translation gives CASSHPRGYCNQPQHF. The chain employs TRBV23-1 and TRBJ1-5; tentative D call: TRBD1 (6 bases). TRBV23-1 belongs to the ORF category, with a function that is uncertain. Trimming stripped 3 bases from V and 2 bases from J, with 14 bases between. The CDR3 has 16 residues.

The genes are TRBV3-1 (or the pseudogene TRBV3-2) and TRBJ2-7; D not certain. The germline V gene has CDR1 LGHDT and CDR2 YNNKEL (reference sequence). V lost 1 base to trimming and J lost 3 bases, with 13 bases between them. The CDR3 contains 15 residues. For the CDR3, the DNA is TGTGCCAGCAGCCAAGTGCGATCTATCGGCTACGAGCAGTACTTC. This encodes CASSQVRSIGYEQYF.